The clone carrying this T cell receptor beta chain was observed a few times. V lost 4 bases, J lost 7 bases, and 14 bases lay in between. CDR3 length: 14 amino acids. Per germline, CDR1 SNHLY and CDR2 FYNNEI. The PCR used 60 Vbeta and 13 Jbeta primers. Authors' analysis steps: Unique TCR beta chains numbered approximately 80 million in a later analysis, with about 9.9 million shared. Here immunoSEQ multiplex PCR was the method, and the copy in TCRdb shows in-frame clones only, minus some. The V and J calls and clone size come from that table; D and trimming were worked out from the DNA. The table lists 100,000 or so clones, around four fifths of them singletons, with 4.5% to 6% in the top ten. These data originate in a study of cytomegalovirus exposure and HLA in healthy donors. Across the study: An earlier analysis found 100 million or so unique TCR beta sequences from about 190 million T cells.

The sample comprised PBMCs. The chain combines TRBV2 with TRBJ1-5; the D is unclear. This receptor was identified in a woman in her forties in good health and CMV-seronegative. The CDR3 loop is CASSAASRSQPQHF. The CDR3 bases are TGTGCCAGCAGTGCGGCCTCTAGAAGCCAGCCCCAGCATTTT.